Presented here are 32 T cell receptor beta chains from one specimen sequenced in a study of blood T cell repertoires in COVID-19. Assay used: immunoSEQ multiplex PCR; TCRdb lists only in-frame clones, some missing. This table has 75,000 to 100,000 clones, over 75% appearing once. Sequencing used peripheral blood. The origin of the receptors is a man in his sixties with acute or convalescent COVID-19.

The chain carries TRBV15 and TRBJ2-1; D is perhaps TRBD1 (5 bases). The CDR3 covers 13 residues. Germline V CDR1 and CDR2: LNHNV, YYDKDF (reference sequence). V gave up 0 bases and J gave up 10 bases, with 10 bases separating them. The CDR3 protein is CATSRDGNREQFF. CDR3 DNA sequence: TGTGCCACCAGCAGAGATGGGAACAGGGAGCAGTTCTTC.

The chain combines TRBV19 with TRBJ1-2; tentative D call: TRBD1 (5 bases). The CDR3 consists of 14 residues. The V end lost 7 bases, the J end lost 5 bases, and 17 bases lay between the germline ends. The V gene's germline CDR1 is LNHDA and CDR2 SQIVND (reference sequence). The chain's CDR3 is CASTEQVEYYGYTF. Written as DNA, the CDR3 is TGTGCCAGTACCGAACAGGTGGAGTATTATGGCTACACCTTC.

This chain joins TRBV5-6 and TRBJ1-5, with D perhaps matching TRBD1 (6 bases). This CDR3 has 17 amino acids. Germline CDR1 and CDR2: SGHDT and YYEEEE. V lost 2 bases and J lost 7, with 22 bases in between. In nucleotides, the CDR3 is TGTGCCAGCAGCTTTTGGGAGACAGGTAGGCTCAAACAGCCCCAGCATTTT. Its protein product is CASSFWETGRLKQPQHF.

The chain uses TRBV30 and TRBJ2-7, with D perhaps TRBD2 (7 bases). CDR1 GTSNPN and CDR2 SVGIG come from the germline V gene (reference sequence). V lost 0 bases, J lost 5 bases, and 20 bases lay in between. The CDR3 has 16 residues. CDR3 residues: CAWSVGGAPRSDEQYF. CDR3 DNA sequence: TGTGCCTGGAGTGTAGGGGGGGCCCCTAGGTCCGACGAGCAGTACTTC.

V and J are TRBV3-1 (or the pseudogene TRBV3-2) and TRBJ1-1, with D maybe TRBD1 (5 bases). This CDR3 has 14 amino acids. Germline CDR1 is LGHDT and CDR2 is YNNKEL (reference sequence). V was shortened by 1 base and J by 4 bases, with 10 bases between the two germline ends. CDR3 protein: CASSQGGGSTEAFF. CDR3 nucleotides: TGTGCCAGCAGCCAAGGGGGGGGGAGCACTGAAGCTTTCTTT.

The CDR3 sequence: CASSSTGFNQPQHF. Written as DNA, the CDR3 is TGTGCCAGCAGCTCCACAGGGTTCAATCAGCCCCAGCATTTT. The chain uses TRBV6-2 or TRBV6-3 and TRBJ1-5; TRBD1 is a possible D gene (6 bases). The ends were cut back, 6 bases at V and 3 bases at J, with 12 bases in the middle. Germline V gives CDR1 MNHEY, CDR2 SVGEGT. This CDR3 has 14 residues.

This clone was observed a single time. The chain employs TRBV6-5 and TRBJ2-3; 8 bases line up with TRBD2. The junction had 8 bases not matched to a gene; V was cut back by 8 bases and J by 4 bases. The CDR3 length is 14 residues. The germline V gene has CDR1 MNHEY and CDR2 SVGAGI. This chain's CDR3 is CASGVGTSSDTQYF. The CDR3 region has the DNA TGTGCCAGCGGCGTTGGGACTAGTTCAGATACGCAGTATTTT.

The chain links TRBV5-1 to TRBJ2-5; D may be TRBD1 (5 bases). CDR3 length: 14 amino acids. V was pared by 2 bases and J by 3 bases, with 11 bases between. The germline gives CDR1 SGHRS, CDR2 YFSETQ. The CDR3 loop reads CASSLTRVEETQYF. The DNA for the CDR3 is TGCGCCAGCAGCTTAACCAGGGTGGAAGAGACCCAGTACTTC.

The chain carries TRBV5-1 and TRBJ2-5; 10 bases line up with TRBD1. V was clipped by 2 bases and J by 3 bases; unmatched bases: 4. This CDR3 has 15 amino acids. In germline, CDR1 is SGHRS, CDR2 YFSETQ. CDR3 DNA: TGCGCCAGCAGCTTCGATGGGACAGGGGAAGAGACCCAGTACTTC. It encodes CASSFDGTGEETQYF. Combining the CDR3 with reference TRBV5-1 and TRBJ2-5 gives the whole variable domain KAGVTQTPRYLIKTRGQQVTLSCSPISGHRSVSWYQQTPGQGLQFLFEYFSETQRNKGNFPGRFSGRQFSNSRSEMNVSTLELGDSALYLCASSFDGTGEETQYFGPGTRLLVL.

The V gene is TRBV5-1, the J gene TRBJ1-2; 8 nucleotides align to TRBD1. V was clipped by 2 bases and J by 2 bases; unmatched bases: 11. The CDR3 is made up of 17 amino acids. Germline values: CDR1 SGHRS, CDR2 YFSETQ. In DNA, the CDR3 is TGCGCCAGCAGCTTAATGACAGGGGCATCGAAAAACTATGGCTACACCTTC. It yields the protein CASSLMTGASKNYGYTF.

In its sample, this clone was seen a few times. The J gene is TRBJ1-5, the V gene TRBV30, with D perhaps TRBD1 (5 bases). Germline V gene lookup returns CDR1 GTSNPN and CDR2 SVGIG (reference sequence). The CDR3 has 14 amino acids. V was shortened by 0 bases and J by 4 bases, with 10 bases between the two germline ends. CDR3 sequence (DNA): TGTGCCTGGAGTGTTTTGGGGCTAAATCAGCCCCAGCATTTT. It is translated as CAWSVLGLNQPQHF.

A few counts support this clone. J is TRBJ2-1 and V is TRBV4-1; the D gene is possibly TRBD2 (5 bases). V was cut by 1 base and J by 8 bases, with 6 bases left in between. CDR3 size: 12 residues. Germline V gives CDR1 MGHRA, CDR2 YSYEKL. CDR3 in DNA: TGCGCCAGCAGCCAAGGCGGGCATGAGCAGTTCTTC. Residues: CASSQGGHEQFF.

CDR3: CSVARAYGEKLFF. In DNA, the CDR3 is TGCAGCGTTGCCAGGGCGTACGGTGAAAAACTGTTTTTT. The gene calls are TRBV29-1 and TRBJ1-4; perhaps TRBD1 as D (5 bases). The CDR3 totals 13 residues. CDR1 is SQVTM and CDR2 is ANQGSEA in the germline V gene. V was pared by 4 bases and J by 7 bases, with 13 bases between.

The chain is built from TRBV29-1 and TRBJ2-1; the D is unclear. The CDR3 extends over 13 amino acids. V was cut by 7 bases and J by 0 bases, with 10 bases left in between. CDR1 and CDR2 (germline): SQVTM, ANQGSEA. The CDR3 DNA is TGCAGCGGATACACAAGCTCCTACAATGAGCAGTTCTTC. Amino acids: CSGYTSSYNEQFF.

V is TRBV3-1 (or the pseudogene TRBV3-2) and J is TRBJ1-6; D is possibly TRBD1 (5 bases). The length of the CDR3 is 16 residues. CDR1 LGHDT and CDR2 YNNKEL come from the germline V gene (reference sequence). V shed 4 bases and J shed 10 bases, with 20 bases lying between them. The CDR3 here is CASSLRGGTNPSPLHF. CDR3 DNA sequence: TGTGCCAGCAGCCTCCGGGGAGGGACCAACCCGTCACCCCTCCACTTT.

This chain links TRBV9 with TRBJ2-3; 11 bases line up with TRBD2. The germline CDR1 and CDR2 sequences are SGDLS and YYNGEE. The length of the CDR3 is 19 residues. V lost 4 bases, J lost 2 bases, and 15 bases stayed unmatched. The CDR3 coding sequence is TGTGCCAGCAGCTTCTCCCGGCGGGCTAGCGGGAGGAACACAGATACGCAGTATTTT. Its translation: CASSFSRRASGRNTDTQYF.

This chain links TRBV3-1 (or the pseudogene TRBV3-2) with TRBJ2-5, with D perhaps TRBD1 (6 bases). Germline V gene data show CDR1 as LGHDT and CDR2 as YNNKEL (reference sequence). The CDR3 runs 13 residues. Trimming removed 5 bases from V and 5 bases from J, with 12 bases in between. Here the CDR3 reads CASSTQGGETQYF. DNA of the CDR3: TGTGCCAGCAGCACACAGGGTGGCGAGACCCAGTACTTC.

Here the CDR3 reads CATSSAQRSAHNEQFF. The CDR3 bases are TGTGCCACCAGCAGTGCGCAGCGCTCGGCCCACAATGAGCAGTTCTTC. This rearrangement joins TRBV15 to TRBJ2-1; D remains ambiguous. This CDR3 spans 16 amino acids. The germline V gene has CDR1 LNHNV and CDR2 YYDKDF (reference sequence). V dropped 3 bases and J dropped 5 bases, with 17 bases sitting between them.

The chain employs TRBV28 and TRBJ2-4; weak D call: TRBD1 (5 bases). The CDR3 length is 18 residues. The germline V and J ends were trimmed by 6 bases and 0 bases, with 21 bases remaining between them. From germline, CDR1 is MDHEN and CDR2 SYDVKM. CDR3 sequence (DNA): TGTGCCAGCAGCCCTACCTCGACAGCCTTTCTAGCCAAAAACATTCAGTACTTC. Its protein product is CASSPTSTAFLAKNIQYF.

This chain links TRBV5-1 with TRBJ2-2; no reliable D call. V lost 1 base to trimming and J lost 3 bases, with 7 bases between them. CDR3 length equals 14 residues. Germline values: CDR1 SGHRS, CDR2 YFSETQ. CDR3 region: CASSLSFYTGELFF. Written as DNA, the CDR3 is TGCGCCAGCAGCTTGAGCTTCTACACCGGGGAGCTGTTTTTT.

CDR3 loop: CASSFRGGARETQYF. In nucleotides, the CDR3 is TGTGCCAGCAGCTTCCGCGGGGGGGCCAGGGAGACCCAGTACTTC. This chain uses TRBV7-2 with TRBJ2-5; 9 bases are a match to TRBD2. Per germline, CDR1 SGHTA and CDR2 FQGNSA. With V trimmed by 3 bases and J by 5 bases, 7 bases remained unmatched. The CDR3 has 15 amino acids.

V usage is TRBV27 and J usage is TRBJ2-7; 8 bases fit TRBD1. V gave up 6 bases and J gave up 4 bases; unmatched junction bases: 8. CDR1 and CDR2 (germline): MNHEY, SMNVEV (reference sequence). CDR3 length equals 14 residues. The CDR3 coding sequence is TGTGCCAGCAGCCGGACAGGGCAACTTTACGAGCAGTACTTC. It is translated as CASSRTGQLYEQYF.

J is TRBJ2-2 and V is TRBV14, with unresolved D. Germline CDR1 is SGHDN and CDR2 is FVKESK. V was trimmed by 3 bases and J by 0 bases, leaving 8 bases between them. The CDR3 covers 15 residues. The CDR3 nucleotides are TGTGCCAGCAGCCAGTACAGATCGAACACCGGGGAGCTGTTTTTT. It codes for CASSQYRSNTGELFF.

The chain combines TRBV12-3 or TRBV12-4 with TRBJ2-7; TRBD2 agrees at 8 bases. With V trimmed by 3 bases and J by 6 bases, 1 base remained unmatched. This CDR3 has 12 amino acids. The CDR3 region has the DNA TGTGCCAGCAGTTTTGCGGGGGGCGAGCAGTACTTC. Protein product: CASSFAGGEQYF.

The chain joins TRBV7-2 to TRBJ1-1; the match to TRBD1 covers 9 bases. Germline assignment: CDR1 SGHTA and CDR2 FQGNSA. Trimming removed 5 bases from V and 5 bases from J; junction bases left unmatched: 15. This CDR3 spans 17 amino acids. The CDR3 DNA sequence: TGTGCCAGCAGCCCGAACCCACGGGACAGGGAGGCGACTGAAGCTTTCTTT. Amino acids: CASSPNPRDREATEAFF.

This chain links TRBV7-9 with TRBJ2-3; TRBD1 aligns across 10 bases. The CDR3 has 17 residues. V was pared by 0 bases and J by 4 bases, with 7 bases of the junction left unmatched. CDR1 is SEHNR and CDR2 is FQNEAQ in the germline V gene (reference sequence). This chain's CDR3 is CASSLAGDRGGADTQYF. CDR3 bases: TGTGCCAGCAGCTTAGCGGGGGACAGGGGTGGGGCAGATACGCAGTATTTT.

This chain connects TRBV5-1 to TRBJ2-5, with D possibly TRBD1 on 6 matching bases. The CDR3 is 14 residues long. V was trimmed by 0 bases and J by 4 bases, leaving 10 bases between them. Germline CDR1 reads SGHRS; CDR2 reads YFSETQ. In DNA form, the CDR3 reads TGCGCCAGCAGCTTGGAGGGGGTCCGAGAGACCCAGTACTTC. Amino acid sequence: CASSLEGVRETQYF.

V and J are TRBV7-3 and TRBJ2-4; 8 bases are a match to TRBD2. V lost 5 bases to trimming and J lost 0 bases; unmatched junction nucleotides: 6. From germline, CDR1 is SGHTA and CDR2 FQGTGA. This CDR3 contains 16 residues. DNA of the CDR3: TGTGCCAGCAGCCCCGCGGGGGGCCTAGCCAAAAACATTCAGTACTTC. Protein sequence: CASSPAGGLAKNIQYF.

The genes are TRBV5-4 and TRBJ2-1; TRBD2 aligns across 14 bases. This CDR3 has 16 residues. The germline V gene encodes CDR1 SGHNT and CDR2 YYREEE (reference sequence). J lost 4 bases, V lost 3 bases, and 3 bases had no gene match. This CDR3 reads CASSSGTSGGYNEQFF. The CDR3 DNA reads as TGTGCCAGCAGCTCTGGGACTAGCGGGGGATACAATGAGCAGTTCTTC.

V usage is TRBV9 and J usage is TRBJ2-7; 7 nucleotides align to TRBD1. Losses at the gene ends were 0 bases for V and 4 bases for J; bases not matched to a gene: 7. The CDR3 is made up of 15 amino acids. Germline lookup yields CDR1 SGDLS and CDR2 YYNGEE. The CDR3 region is CASSVGTGKGYEQYF. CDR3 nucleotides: TGTGCCAGCAGCGTAGGGACAGGAAAAGGGTACGAGCAGTACTTC.

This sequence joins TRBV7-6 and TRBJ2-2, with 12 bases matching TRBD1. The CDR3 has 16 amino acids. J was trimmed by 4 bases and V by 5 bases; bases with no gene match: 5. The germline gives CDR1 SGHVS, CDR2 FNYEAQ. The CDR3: CASSLGQGAGTGELFF. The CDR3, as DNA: TGTGCCAGCAGCCTGGGACAGGGGGCTGGCACCGGGGAGCTGTTTTTT.

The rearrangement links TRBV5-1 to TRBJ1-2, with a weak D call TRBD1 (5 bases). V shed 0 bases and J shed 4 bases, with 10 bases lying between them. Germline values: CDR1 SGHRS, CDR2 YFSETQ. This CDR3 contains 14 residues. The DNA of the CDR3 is TGCGCCAGCAGCTTGGATACAGGCACCTATGGCTACACCTTC. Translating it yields CASSLDTGTYGYTF.